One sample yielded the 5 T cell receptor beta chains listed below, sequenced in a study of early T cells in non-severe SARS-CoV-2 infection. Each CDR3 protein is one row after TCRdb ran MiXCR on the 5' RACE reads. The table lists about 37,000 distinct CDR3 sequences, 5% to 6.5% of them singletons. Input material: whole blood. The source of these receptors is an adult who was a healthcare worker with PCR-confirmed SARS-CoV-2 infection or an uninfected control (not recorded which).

The CDR3 bases are TGTGCCAGCAGTTCGCGCACACAGCAAGAGACCCAGTACTTC. Protein: CASSSRTQQETQYF. V usage is TRBV12-3 or TRBV12-4 and J usage is TRBJ2-5; D is unresolved. V dropped 4 bases and J dropped 2 bases, with 11 bases sitting between them. CDR3 length equals 14 residues.

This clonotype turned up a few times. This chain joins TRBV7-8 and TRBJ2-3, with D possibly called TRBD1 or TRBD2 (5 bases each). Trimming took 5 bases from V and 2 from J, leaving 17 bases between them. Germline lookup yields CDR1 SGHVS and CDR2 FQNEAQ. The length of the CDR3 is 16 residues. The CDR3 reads CASSPRGGRLTDTQYF. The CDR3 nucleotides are TGTGCCAGCAGCCCCCGGGGCGGCAGGCTCACAGATACGCAGTATTTT. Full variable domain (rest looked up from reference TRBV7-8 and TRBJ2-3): GAGVSQSPRYKVAKRGQDVALRCDPISGHVSLFWYQQALGQGPEFLTYFQNEAQLDKSGLPSDRFFAERPEGSVSTLKIQRTQQEDSAVYLCASSPRGGRLTDTQYFGPGTRLTVL.

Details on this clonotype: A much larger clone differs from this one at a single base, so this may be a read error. Here the CDR3 DNA reads TGTGGCAGCAGTCGGACAGGGGGCTGGGAGACCCAGTACTTC. Translated: CGSSRTGGWETQYF. The chain links TRBV6-6 to TRBJ2-5, with 11 bases matching TRBD1. CDR3 length: 14 residues. The V gene's germline CDR1 is MNHNY and CDR2 SVGAGI (reference sequence).

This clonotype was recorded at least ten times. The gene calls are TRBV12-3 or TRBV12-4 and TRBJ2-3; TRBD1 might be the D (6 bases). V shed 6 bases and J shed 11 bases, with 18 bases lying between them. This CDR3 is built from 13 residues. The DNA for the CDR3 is TGTGCCAGCAGAGCCCGAGAACAGGGTGGGCAGTATTTT. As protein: CASRAREQGGQYF.

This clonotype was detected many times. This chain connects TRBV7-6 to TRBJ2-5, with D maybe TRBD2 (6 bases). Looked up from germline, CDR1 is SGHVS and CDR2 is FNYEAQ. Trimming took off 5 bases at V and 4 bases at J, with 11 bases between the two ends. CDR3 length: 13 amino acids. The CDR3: CASSPGEGETQYF. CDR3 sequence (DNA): TGTGCCAGCAGCCCGGGGGAAGGAGAGACCCAGTACTTC.